Here is one T cell receptor beta chain with its context. Its specificity is unknown. The method was immunoSEQ multiplex PCR; TCRdb's version includes in-frame clones alone and lacks a portion of them. The sample yields about 10,000 clones, 65% to 80% seen once. This sample is part of a study of circulating tumor DNA in untreated peripheral T-cell lymphoma. Study observations and caveats: Tumor-specific clonotypes: identified in 70% to 80% of patients, more than 85% of baseline tissues.

Tumor tissue was collected at baseline, before treatment began. This CDR3 region has 16 residues. Trimming removed 5 bases at V and 4 bases at J, with 18 bases between. Germline V gene lookup returns CDR1 MDHEN and CDR2 SYDVKM. The chain has TRBV28 and TRBJ1-5, with D possibly TRBD1 on 5 matching bases. The TCR comes from a human donor with peripheral T-cell lymphoma. Sequencing input: tumor tissue. The CDR3 loop is CASSLGRQGINQPQHF. CDR3 DNA: TGTGCCAGCAGTCTCGGGAGGCAGGGAATAAATCAGCCCCAGCATTTT.